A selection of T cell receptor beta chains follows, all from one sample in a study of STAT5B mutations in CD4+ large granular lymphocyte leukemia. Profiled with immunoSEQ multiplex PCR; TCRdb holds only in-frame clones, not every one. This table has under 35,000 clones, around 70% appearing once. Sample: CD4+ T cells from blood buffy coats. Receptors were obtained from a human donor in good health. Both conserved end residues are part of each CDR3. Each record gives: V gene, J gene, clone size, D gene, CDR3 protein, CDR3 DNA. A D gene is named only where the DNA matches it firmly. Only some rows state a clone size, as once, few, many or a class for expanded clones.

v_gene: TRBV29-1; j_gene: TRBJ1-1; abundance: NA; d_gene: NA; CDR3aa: CSVTGYSGWNTEAFF; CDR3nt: TGCAGCGTCACAGGGTATTCGGGTTGGAACACTGAAGCTTTCTTT
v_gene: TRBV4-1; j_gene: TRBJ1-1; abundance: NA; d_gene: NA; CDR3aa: CASSQDKGTEAFF; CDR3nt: TGCGCCAGCAGCCAAGACAAGGGGACTGAAGCTTTCTTT
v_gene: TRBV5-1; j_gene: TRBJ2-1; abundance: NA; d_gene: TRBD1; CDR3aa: CASSLGQGVNEQFF; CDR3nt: TGCGCCAGCAGCTTGGGACAGGGGGTGAATGAGCAGTTCTTC
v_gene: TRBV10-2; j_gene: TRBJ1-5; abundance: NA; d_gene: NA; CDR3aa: CASSEPYNQPQHF; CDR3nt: TGCGCCAGCAGTGAACCCTATAATCAGCCCCAGCATTTT
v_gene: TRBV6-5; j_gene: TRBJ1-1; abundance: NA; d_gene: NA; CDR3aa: CASSYQTEAFF; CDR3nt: TGTGCCAGCAGTTACCAAACTGAAGCTTTCTTT
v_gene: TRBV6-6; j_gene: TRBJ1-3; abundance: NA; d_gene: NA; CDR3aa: CASRPGNLDGNTIYF; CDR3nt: TGTGCCAGCAGACCCGGGAATCTGGACGGAAACACCATATATTTT
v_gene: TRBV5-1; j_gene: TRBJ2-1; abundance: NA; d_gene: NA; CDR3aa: CASSLRQDYNEQFF; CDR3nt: TGCGCCAGCAGCTTGAGACAGGACTACAATGAGCAGTTCTTC
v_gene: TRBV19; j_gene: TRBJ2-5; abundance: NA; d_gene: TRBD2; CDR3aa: CASSPRGDYETQYF; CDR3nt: TGTGCCAGTAGTCCTCGGGGGGATTATGAGACCCAGTACTTC
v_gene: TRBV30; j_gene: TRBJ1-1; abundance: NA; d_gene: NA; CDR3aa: CAWSVRDIQRDEAFF; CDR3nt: TGTGCCTGGAGTGTTAGAGATATCCAGAGGGATGAAGCTTTCTTT
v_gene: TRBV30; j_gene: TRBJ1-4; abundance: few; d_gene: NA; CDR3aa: CAWRGLTSNEKLFF; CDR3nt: TGTGCCTGGAGGGGGTTGACCAGTAATGAAAAACTGTTTTTT
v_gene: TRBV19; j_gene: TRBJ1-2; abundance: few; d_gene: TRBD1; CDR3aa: CASTPTGGRYGYTF; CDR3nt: TGTGCCAGTACCCCGACAGGGGGCCGCTATGGCTACACCTTC
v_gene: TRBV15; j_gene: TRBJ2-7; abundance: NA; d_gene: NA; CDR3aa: CATSRDLGGVHYEQYF; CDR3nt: TGTGCCACCAGCAGAGATTTGGGGGGCGTGCACTACGAGCAGTACTTC
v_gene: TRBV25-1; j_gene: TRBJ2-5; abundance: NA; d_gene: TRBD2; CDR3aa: CASSDSGLAGETQYF; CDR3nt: TGTGCCAGCAGTGATTCGGGACTAGCGGGAGAGACCCAGTACTTC
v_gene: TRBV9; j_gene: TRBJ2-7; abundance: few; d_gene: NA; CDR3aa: CASGATRSSYEQYF; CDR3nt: TGTGCCAGCGGGGCTACCCGGAGCTCCTACGAGCAGTACTTC
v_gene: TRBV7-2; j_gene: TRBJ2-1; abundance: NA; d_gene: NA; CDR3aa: CASSLSGIYNEQFF; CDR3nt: TGTGCCAGCAGCTTATCAGGGATCTACAATGAGCAGTTCTTC
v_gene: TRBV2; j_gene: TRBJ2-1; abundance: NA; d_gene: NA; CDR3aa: CASSIHEQFF; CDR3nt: TGTGCCAGCAGTATCCATGAGCAGTTCTTC
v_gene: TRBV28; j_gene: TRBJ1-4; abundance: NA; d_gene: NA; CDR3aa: CASSLWGRRNEKLFF; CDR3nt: TGTGCCAGCAGTTTATGGGGGCGGCGTAATGAAAAACTGTTTTTT
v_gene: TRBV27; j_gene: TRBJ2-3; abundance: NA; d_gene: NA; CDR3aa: CASRINFSTDTQYF; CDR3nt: TGTGCCAGCAGGATAAACTTTAGCACAGATACGCAGTATTTT
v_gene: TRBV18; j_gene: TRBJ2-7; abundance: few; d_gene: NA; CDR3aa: CASSPLSPRSEQYF; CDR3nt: TGTGCCAGCTCACCGCTTAGTCCCCGATCCGAGCAGTACTTC
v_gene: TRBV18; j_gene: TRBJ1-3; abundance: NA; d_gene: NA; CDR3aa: CASFSGTPISGNTIYF; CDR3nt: TGTGCCAGCTTCTCCGGGACACCAATCTCTGGAAACACCATATATTTT
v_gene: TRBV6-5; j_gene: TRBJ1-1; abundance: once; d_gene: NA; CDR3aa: CASSRSGGRAEAFF; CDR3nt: TGTGCCAGCAGTCGTTCGGGGGGGAGGGCTGAAGCTTTCTTT
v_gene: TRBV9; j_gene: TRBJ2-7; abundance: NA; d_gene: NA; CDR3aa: CASSFQSSGYEQYF; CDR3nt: TGTGCCAGCAGCTTTCAGAGTAGCGGCTACGAGCAGTACTTC
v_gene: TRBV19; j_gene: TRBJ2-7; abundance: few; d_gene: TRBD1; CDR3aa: CASSKLDRARSHEQYF; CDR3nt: TGTGCCAGTAGTAAACTGGACAGGGCAAGGTCCCACGAGCAGTACTTC
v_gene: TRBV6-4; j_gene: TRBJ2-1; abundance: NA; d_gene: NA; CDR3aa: CASSSGLYNEQFF; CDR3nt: TGTGCCAGCAGTTCGGGACTGTACAATGAGCAGTTCTTC
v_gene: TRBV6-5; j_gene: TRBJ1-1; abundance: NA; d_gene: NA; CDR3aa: CASSYSLDMNTEAFF; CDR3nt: TGTGCCAGCAGTTACTCACTCGACATGAACACTGAAGCTTTCTTT
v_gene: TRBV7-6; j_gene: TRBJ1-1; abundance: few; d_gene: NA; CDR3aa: CASSRRPESVGEAFF; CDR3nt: TGTGCCAGCAGCCGGAGACCTGAATCAGTAGGTGAAGCTTTCTTT